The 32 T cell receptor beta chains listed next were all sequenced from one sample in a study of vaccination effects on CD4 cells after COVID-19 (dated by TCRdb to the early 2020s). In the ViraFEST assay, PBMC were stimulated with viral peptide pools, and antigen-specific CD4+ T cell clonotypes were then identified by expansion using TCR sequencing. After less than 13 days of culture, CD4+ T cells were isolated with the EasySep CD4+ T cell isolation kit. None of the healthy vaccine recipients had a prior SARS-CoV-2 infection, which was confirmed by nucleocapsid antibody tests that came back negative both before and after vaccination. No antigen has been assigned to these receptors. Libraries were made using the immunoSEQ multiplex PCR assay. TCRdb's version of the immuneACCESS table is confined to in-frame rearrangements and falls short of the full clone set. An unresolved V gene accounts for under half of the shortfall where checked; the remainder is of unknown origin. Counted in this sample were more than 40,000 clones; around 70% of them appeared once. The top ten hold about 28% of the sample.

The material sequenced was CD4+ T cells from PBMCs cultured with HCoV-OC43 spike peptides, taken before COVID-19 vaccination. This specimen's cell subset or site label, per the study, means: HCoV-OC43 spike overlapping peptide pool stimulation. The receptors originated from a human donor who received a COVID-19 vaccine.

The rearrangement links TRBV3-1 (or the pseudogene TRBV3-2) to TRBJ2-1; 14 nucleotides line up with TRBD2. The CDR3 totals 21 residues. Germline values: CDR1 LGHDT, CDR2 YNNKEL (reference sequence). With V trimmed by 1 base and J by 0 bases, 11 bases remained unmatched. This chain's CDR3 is CASSQALGTSGSSSSYNEQFF. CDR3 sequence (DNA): TGTGCCAGCAGCCAAGCTTTGGGGACTAGCGGGAGTTCGAGCTCCTACAATGAGCAGTTCTTC.

In nucleotides, the CDR3 is TGCGCCAGCAGCTTGAATGCGGGGGGCACAGATACGCAGTATTTT. Protein: CASSLNAGGTDTQYF. J is TRBJ2-3 and V is TRBV5-1, with 7 bases that match TRBD2. CDR1 is SGHRS and CDR2 is YFSETQ in the germline V gene. CDR3 length: 15 amino acids. With 1 base clipped from V and 1 base from J, the junction kept 3 bases outside the gene matches.

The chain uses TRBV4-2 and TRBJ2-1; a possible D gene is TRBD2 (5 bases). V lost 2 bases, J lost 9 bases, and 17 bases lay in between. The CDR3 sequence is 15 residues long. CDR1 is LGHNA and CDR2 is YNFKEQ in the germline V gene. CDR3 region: CASSQTSWSGGEQFF. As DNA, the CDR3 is TGTGCCAGCAGCCAAACTAGTTGGTCCGGTGGTGAGCAGTTCTTC.

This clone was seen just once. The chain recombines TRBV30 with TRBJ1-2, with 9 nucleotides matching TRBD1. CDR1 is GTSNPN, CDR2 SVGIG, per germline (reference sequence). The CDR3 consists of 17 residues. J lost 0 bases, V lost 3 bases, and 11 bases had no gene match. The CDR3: CAWRGAGQGSSNYGYTF. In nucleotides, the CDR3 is TGTGCCTGGAGGGGGGCGGGACAGGGATCTTCTAACTATGGCTACACCTTC. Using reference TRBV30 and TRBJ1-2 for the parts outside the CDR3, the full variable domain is SQTIHQWPATLVQPVGSPLSLECTVEGTSNPNLYWYRQAAGRGLQLLFYSVGIGQISSEVPQNLSASRPQDRQFILSSKKLLLSDSGFYLCAWRGAGQGSSNYGYTFGSGTRLTVV.

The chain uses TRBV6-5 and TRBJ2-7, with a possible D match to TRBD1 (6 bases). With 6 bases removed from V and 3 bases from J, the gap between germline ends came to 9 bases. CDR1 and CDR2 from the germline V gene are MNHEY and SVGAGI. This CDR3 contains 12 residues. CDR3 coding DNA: TGTGCCAGCAGGTCAGGGGACTACGAGCAGTACTTC. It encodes CASRSGDYEQYF.

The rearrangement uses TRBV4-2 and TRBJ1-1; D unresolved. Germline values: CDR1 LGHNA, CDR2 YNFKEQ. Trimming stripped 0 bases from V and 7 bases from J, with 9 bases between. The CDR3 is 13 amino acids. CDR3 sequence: CASSQERNLEAFF. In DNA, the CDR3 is TGTGCCAGCAGCCAAGAGAGGAACCTTGAAGCTTTCTTT.

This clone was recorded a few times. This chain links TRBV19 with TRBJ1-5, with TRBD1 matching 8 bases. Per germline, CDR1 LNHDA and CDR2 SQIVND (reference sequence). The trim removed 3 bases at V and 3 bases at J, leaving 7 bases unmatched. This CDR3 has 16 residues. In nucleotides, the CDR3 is TGTGCCAGTAGTATCCCCGACAGGGGATTCAATCAGCCCCAGCATTTT. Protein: CASSIPDRGFNQPQHF.

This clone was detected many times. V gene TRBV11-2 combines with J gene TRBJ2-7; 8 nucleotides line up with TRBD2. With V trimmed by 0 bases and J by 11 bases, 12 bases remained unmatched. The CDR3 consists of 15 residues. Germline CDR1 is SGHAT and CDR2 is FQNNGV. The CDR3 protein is CASSLDPGGAGMKYF. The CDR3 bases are TGTGCCAGCAGCTTAGATCCGGGGGGGGCAGGAATGAAGTACTTC. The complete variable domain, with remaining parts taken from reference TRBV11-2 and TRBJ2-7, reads EAGVAQSPRYKIIEKRQSVAFWCNPISGHATLYWYQQILGQGPKLLIQFQNNGVVDDSQLPKDRFSAERLKGVDSTLKIQPAKLEDSAVYLCASSLDPGGAGMKYFGPGTRLTVT.

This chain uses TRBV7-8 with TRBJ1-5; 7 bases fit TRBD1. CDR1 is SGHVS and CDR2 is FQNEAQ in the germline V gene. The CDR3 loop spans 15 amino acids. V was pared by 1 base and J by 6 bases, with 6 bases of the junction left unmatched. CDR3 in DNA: TGTGCCAGCAGCTTAGTAGGGGGCGCGGTTCAGCCCCAGCATTTT. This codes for CASSLVGGAVQPQHF.

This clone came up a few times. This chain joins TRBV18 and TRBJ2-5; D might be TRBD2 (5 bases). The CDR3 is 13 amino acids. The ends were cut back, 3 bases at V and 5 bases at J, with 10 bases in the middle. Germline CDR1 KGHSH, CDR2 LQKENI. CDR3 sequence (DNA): TGTGCCAGCTCACCCGGGGTCCCCGAGACCCAGTACTTC. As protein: CASSPGVPETQYF. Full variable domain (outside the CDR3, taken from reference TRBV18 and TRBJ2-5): NAGVMQNPRHLVRRRGQEARLRCSPMKGHSHVYWYRQLPEEGLKFMVYLQKENIIDESGMPKERFSAEFPKEGPSILRIQQVVRGDSAAYFCASSPGVPETQYFGPGTRLLVL.

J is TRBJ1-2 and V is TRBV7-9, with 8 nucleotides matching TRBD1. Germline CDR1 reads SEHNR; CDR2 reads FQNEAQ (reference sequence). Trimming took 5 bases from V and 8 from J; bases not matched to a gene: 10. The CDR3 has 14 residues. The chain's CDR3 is CASSPTDRGGGYTF. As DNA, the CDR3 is TGTGCCAGCAGCCCGACCGACAGGGGAGGAGGCTACACCTTC.

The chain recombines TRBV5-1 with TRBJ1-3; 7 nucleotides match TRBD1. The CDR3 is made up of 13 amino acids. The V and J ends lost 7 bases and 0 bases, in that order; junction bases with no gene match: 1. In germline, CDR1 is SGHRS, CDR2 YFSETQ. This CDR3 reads CASGDSSGNTIYF. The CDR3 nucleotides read TGCGCCAGCGGGGACAGCTCTGGAAACACCATATATTTT. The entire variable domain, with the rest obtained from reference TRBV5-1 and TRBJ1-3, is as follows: KAGVTQTPRYLIKTRGQQVTLSCSPISGHRSVSWYQQTPGQGLQFLFEYFSETQRNKGNFPGRFSGRQFSNSRSEMNVSTLELGDSALYLCASGDSSGNTIYFGEGSWLTVV.

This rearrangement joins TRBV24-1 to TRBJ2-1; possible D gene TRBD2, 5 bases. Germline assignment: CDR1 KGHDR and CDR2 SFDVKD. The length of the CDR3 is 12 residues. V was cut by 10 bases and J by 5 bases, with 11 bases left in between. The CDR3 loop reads CATGRRDNEQFF. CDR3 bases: TGTGCCACTGGGCGGCGGGACAATGAGCAGTTCTTC.

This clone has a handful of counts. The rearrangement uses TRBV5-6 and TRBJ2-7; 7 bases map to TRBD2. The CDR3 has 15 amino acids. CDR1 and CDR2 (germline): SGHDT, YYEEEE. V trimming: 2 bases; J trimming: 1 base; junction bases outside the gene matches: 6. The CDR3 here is CASSLGGRASYEQYF. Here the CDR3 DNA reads TGTGCCAGCAGCTTAGGAGGGAGGGCATCCTACGAGCAGTACTTC.

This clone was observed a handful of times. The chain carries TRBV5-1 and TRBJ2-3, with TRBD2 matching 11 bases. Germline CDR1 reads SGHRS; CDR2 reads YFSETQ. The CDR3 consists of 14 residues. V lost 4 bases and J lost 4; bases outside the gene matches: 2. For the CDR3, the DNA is TGCGCCAGCAGCGGGACTAGCGGCTCAGATACGCAGTATTTT. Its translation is CASSGTSGSDTQYF. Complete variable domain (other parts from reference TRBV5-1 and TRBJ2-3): KAGVTQTPRYLIKTRGQQVTLSCSPISGHRSVSWYQQTPGQGLQFLFEYFSETQRNKGNFPGRFSGRQFSNSRSEMNVSTLELGDSALYLCASSGTSGSDTQYFGPGTRLTVL.

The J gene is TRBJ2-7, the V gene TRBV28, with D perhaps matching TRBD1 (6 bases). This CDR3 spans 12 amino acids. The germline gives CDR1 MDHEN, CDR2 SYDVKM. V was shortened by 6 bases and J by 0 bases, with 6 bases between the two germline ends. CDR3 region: CASRGHSYEQYF. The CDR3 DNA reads TGTGCCAGCAGGGGACACTCCTACGAGCAGTACTTC.

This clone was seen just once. The CDR3 sequence: CASSPPIVGTGGRYEQYF. As DNA, the CDR3 is TGTGCCAGCTCACCACCGATAGTAGGGACAGGGGGCAGGTACGAGCAGTACTTC. The chain is built from TRBV18 and TRBJ2-7, with 12 bases matching TRBD1. The CDR3 spans 18 residues. V shed 0 bases and J 4 bases; nucleotides not matched to a gene: 10. The germline CDR1 and CDR2 sequences are KGHSH and LQKENI.

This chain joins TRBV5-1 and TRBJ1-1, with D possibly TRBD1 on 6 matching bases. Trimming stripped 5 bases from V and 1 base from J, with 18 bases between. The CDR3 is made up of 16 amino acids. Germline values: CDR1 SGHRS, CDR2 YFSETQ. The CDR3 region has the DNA TGCGCCAGCAGTTATGAAGGGGGGGGCCCGAACACTGAAGCTTTCTTT. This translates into CASSYEGGGPNTEAFF.

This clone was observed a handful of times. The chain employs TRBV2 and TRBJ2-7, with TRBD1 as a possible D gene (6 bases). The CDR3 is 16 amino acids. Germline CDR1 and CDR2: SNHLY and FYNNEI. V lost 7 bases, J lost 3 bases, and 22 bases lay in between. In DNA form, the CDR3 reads TGTGCCAGCATGACAGCACAGAGGGGGACCAGCTACGAGCAGTACTTC. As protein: CASMTAQRGTSYEQYF.

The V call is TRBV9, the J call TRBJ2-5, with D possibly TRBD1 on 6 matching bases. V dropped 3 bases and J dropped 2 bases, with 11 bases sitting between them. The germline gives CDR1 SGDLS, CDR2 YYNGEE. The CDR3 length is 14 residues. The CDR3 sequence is CASSGRTVQETQYF. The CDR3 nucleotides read TGTGCCAGCAGCGGCCGGACAGTACAAGAGACCCAGTACTTC.

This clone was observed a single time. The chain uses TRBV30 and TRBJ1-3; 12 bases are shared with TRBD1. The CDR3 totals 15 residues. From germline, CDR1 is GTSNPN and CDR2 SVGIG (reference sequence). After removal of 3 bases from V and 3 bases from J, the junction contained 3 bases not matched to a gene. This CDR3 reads CAWRGTGGFGNTIYF. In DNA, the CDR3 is TGTGCCTGGAGGGGGACAGGGGGCTTTGGAAACACCATATATTTT. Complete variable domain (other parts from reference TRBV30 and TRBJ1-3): SQTIHQWPATLVQPVGSPLSLECTVEGTSNPNLYWYRQAAGRGLQLLFYSVGIGQISSEVPQNLSASRPQDRQFILSSKKLLLSDSGFYLCAWRGTGGFGNTIYFGEGSWLTVV.

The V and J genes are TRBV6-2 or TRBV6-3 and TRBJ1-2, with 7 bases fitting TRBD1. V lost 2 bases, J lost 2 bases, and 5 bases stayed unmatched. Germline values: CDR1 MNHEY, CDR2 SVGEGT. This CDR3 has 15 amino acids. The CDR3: CASSYLLDRNYGYTF. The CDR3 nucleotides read TGTGCCAGCAGTTACCTCTTGGACAGGAACTATGGCTACACCTTC.

Here the CDR3 reads CASSFTNYGYTF. CDR3 nucleotide sequence: TGTGCCAGCAGTTTCACCAACTATGGCTACACCTTC. The chain links TRBV28 to TRBJ1-2, with D uncertain. The CDR3 spans 12 residues. Trimming removed 3 bases at V and 2 bases at J, with 4 bases between. Per the germline V gene, CDR1 is MDHEN and CDR2 is SYDVKM.

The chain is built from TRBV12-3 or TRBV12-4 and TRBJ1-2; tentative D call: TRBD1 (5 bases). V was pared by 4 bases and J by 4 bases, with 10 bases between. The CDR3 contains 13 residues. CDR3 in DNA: TGTGCCAGCAGTTCAGGGCGAGGCTATGGCTACACCTTC. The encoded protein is CASSSGRGYGYTF.

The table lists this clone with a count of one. The CDR3 sequence is CASSLHSDIRARRGYGNTIYF. In DNA form, the CDR3 reads TGTGCCAGCAGCTTACATTCGGATATAAGGGCGAGAAGAGGGTACGGAAACACCATATATTTT. The rearrangement uses TRBV7-6 and TRBJ1-3, with no clear D. Per germline, CDR1 SGHVS and CDR2 FNYEAQ. The germline V and J ends were trimmed by 2 bases and 4 bases, with 30 bases remaining between them. The length of the CDR3 is 21 residues.

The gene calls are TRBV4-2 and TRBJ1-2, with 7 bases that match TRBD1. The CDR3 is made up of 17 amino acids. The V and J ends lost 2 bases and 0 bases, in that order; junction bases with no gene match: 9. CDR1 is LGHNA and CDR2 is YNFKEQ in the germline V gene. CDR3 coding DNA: TGTGCCAGCAGCCAACGACAGGGTGGAGGGACTAACTATGGCTACACCTTC. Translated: CASSQRQGGGTNYGYTF.

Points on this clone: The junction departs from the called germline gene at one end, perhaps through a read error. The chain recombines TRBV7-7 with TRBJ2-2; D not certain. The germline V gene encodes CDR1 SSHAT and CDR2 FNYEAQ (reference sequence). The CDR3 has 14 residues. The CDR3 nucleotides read TGTGCTAGCAGCCCACAACCAAACACCGGGGAGCTGTTTTTT. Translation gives CASSPQPNTGELFF.

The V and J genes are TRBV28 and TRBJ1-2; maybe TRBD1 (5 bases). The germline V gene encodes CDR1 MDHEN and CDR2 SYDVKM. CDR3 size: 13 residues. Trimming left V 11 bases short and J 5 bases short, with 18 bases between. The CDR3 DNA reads TGTGCCGGTAACTCCGGGACGGAATATGGCTACACCTTC. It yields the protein CAGNSGTEYGYTF.

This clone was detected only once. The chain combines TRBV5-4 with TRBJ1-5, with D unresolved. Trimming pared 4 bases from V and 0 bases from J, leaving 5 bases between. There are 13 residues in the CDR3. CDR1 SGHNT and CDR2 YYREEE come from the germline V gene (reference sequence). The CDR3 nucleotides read TGTGCCAGCAGCCCCAGTAGCAATCAGCCCCAGCATTTT. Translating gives CASSPSSNQPQHF.

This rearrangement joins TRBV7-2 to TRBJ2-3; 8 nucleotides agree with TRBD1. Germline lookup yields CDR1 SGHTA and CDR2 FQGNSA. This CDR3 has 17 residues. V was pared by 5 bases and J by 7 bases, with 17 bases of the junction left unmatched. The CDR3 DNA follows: TGTGCCAGCAGCGGCCGGACAGGGTACCCCCCCCACTATACGCAGTATTTT. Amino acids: CASSGRTGYPPHYTQYF.

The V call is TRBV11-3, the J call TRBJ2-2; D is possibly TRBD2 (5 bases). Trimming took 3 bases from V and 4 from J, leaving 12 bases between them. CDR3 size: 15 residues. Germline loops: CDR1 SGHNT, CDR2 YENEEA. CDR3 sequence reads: CASSFRSGSTGELFF. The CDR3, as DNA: TGTGCCAGCAGCTTTAGGAGTGGGAGCACCGGGGAGCTGTTTTTT.

CDR3 loop: CASSLGLAGGLYNEQFF. The CDR3 DNA sequence: TGTGCCAGCAGCCTGGGACTAGCGGGGGGGCTATACAATGAGCAGTTCTTC. The chain has TRBV7-9 and TRBJ2-1; 16 positions agree with TRBD2. CDR3 size: 17 residues. Germline CDR1 SEHNR, CDR2 FQNEAQ (reference sequence). The J segment lost 4 bases and the V segment lost 5 bases, leaving 5 bases of the junction unmatched.